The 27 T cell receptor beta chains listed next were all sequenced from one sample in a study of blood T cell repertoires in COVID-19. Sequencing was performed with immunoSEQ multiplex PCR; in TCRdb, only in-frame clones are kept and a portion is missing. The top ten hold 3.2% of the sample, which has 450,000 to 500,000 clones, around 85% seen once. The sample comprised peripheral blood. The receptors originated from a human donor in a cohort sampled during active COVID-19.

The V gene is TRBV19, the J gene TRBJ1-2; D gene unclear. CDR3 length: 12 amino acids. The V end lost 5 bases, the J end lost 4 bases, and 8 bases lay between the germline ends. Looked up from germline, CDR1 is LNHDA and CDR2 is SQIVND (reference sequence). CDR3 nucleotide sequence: TGTGCCAGTAGTGCGGGGATCTATGGCTACACCTTC. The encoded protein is CASSAGIYGYTF.

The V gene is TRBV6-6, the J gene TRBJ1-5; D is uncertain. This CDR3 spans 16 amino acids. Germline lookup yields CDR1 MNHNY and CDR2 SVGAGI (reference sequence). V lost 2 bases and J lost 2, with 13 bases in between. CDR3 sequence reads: CASSYGEEWGNQPQHF. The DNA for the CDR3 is TGTGCCAGCAGTTACGGCGAGGAGTGGGGCAATCAGCCCCAGCATTTT.

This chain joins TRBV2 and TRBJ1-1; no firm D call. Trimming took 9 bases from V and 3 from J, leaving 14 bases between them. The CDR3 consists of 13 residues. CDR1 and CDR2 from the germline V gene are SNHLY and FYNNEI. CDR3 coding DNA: TGTGCCAGTAACCCGCTTCAGGACACTGAAGCTTTCTTT. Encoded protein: CASNPLQDTEAFF.

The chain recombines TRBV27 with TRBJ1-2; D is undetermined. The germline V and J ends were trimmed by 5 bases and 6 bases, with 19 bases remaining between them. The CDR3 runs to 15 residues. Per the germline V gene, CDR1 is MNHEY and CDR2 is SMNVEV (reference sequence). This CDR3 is CASSHNHDTGDGYTF. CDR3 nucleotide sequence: TGTGCCAGCAGTCATAACCACGATACCGGAGATGGCTACACCTTC.

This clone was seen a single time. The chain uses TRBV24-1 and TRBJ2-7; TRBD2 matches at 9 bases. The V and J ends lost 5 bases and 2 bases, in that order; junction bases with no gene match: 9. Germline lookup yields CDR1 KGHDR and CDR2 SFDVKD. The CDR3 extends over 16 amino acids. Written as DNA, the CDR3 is TGTGCCACCAGTGTCGGGGGCCTAGCGGGAACCTACGAGCAGTACTTC. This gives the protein CATSVGGLAGTYEQYF.

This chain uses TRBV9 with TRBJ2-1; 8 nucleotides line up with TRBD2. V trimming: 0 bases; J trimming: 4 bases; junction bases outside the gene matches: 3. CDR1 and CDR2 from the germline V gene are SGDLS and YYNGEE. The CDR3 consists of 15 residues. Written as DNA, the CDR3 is TGTGCCAGCAGCGTAGCCAGCGGGGGATACAATGAGCAGTTCTTC. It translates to CASSVASGGYNEQFF.

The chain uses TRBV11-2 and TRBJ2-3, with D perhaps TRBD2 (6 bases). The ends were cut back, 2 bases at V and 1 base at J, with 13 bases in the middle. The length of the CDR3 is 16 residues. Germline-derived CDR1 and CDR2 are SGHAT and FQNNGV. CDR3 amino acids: CASSLLGGGGTDTQYF. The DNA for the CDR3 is TGTGCCAGCAGCTTACTTGGGGGAGGAGGCACAGATACGCAGTATTTT.

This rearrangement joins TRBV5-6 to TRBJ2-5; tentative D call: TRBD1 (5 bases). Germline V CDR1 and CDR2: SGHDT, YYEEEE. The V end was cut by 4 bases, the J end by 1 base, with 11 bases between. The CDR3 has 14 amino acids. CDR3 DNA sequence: TGTGCCAGCAGCCAACAGACAGTCCAAGAGACCCAGTACTTC. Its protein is CASSQQTVQETQYF.

The CDR3 nucleotides are TGTGCCAGTAGTATGGTCCGGGAAGGAACTGAAGCTTTCTTT. The encoded protein is CASSMVREGTEAFF. The J gene is TRBJ1-1, the V gene TRBV19; D gene unclear. Germline loops: CDR1 LNHDA, CDR2 SQIVND (reference sequence). V lost 3 bases and J lost 5, with 13 bases in between. This CDR3 is built from 14 residues.

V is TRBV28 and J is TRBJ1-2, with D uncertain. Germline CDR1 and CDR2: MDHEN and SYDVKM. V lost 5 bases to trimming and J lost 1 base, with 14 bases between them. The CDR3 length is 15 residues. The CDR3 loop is CASSPTQVLNYGYTF. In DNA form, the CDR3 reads TGTGCCAGCAGTCCTACCCAGGTGCTTAACTATGGCTACACCTTC.

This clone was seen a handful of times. The chain's CDR3 is CASSHSGTNTEAFF. DNA for the CDR3: TGTGCCAGCAGCCATAGCGGAACGAACACTGAAGCTTTCTTT. The chain joins TRBV7-9 to TRBJ1-1, with no clear D. Germline loops: CDR1 SEHNR, CDR2 FQNEAQ (reference sequence). CDR3 length equals 14 residues. Trimming removed 5 bases from V and 1 base from J, with 11 bases in between.

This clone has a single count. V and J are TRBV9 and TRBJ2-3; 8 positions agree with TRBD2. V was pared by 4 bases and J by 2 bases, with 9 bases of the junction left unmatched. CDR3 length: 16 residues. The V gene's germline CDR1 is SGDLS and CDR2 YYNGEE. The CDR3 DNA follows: TGTGCCAGCAGCCCCCGGGGTAGCGGGACCACAGATACGCAGTATTTT. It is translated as CASSPRGSGTTDTQYF.

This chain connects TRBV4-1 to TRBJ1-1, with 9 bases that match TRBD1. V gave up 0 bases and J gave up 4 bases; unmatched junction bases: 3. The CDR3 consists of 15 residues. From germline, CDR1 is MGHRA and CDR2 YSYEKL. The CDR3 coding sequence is TGCGCCAGCAGCCAAGATCTGACAGGGGGCACTGAAGCTTTCTTT. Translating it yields CASSQDLTGGTEAFF.

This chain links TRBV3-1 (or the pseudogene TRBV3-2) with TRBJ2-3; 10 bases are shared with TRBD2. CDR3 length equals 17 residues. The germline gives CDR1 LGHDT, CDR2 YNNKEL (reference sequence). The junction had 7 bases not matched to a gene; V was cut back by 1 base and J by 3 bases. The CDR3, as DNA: TGTGCCAGCAGCCAAGGAGGCCAGCGGGAGGGTACAGATACGCAGTATTTT. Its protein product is CASSQGGQREGTDTQYF.

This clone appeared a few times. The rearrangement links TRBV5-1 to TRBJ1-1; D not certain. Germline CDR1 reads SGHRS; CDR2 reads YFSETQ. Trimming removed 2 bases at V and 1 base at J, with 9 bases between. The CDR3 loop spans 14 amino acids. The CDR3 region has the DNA TGCGCCAGCAGCTTTGGTGCGGGGAACACTGAAGCTTTCTTT. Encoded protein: CASSFGAGNTEAFF.

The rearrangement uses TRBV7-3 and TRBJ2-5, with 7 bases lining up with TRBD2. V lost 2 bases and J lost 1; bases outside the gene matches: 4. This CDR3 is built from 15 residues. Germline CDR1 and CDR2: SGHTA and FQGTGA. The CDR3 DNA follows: TGTGCCAGCAGCTTATGGGGACTACCCCAAGAGACCCAGTACTTC. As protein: CASSLWGLPQETQYF.

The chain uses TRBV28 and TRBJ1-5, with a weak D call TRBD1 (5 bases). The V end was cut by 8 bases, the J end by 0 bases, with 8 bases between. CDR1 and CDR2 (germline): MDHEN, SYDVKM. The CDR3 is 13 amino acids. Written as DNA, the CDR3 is TGTGCCAGCCGACAGCTTAGCAATCAGCCCCAGCATTTT. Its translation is CASRQLSNQPQHF.

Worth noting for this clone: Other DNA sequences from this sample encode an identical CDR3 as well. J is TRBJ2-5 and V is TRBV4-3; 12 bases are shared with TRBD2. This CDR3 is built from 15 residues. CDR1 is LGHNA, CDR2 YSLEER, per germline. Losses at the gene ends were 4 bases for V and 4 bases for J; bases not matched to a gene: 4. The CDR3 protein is CASSRGLAGRETQYF. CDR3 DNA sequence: TGCGCCAGCAGCCGTGGACTAGCGGGACGAGAGACCCAGTACTTC.

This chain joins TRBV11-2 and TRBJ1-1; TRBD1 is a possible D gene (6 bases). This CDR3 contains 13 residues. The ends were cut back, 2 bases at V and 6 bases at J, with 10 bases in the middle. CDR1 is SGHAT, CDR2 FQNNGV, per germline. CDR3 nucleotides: TGTGCCAGCAGCTTAAGGGGGGGGCCTGAAGCTTTCTTT. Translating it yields CASSLRGGPEAFF.

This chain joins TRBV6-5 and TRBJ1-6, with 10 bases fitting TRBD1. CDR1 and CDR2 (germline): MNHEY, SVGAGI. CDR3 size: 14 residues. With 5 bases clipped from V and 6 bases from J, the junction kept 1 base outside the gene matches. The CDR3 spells CASSRDRGNSPLHF. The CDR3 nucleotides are TGTGCCAGCAGTCGGGACAGGGGTAATTCACCCCTCCACTTT.

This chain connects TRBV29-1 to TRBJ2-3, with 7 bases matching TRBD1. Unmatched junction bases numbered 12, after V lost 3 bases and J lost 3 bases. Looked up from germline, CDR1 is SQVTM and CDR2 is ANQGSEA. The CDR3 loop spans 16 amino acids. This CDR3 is CSVDATGEWVTDTQYF. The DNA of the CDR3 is TGCAGCGTTGATGCCACAGGGGAGTGGGTAACAGATACGCAGTATTTT.

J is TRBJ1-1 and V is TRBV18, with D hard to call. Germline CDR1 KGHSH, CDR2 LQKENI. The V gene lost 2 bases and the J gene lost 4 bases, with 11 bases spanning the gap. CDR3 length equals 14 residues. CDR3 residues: CASSPSGRSTEAFF. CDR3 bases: TGTGCCAGCTCACCATCTGGGAGGAGCACTGAAGCTTTCTTT.

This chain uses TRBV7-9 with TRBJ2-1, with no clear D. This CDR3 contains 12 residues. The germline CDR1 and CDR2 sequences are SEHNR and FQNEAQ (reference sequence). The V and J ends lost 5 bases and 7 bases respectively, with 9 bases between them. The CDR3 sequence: CASSPVANEQFF. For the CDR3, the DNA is TGTGCCAGCAGCCCCGTAGCTAATGAGCAGTTCTTC.

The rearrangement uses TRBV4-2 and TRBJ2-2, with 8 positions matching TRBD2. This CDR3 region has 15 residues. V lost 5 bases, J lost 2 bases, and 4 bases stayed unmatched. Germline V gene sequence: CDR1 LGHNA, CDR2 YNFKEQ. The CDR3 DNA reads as TGTGCCAGCAGCTTTAGCGGGATCAACACCGGGGAGCTGTTTTTT. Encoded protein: CASSFSGINTGELFF.

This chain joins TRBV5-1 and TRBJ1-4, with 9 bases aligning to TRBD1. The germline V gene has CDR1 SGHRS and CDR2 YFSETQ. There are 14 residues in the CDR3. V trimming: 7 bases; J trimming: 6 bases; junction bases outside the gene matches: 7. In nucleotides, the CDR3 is TGCGCCAGCGGGACAGGGAGGGCGGATGAAAAACTGTTTTTT. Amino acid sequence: CASGTGRADEKLFF.

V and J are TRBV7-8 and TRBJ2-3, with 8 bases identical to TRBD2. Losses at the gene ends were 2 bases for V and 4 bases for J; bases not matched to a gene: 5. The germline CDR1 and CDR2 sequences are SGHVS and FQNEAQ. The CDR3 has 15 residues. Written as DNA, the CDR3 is TGTGCCAGCAGCTTAAGTGCGGGAGGAGCAGATACGCAGTATTTT. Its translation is CASSLSAGGADTQYF.

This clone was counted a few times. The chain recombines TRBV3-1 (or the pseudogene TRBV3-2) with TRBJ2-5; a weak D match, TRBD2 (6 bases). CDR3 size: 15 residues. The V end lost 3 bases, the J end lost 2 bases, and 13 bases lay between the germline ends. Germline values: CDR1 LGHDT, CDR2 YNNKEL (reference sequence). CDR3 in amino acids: CASSQVGDLQETQYF. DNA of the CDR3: TGTGCCAGCAGCCAGGTGGGGGACTTACAAGAGACCCAGTACTTC.